The clone carrying this TCR beta chain was seen only a few times. Its specificity is unknown. Sample-barcoded 5' priming and a J-beta primer mix drove a second PCR of roughly 6 to 12 cycles. One entry per CDR3 protein results from TCRdb running MiXCR on the 5' RACE reads. The repertoire has about 570,000 distinct CDR3 sequences, roughly a quarter of them found once; the top ten carry around 20%. The authors isolated at least 6.5 million PBMCs per sample. This entry is derived from a study of blood T cells in healthy people across ages. Study at large: About one barcoded beta molecule per two T cells came from capture by template switching.

Germline V gene sequence: CDR1 MNHNY, CDR2 SVGAGI (reference sequence). The length of the CDR3 is 15 residues. General observations from the study: The study could not conclusively compare naive and antigen-experienced cells, given its unsorted PBMCs. CMV status of donors was not determined, possibly confounding expanded clonotype changes.

The sequence was obtained from a woman in her 70s in good health. Input material: blood. V usage is TRBV6-6 and J usage is TRBJ2-1; TRBD2 matches 12 bases. The J call is uncertain, as TRBJ2-5 better fits the DNA end. The DNA of the CDR3 is TGTGCCAGCAGGCCGACTAGCGGGGGTGGAGAGACCCAGTACTTC. It yields the protein CASRPTSGGGETQYF.